This T cell receptor (beta chain) was identified during a study of shared clonotypes between healthy human individuals. Germline loops: CDR1 LNHDA, CDR2 SQIVND (reference sequence). The V end was cut by 7 bases, the J end by 2 bases, with 13 bases between. The CDR3 covers 14 residues. This table comes from immunoSEQ multiplex PCR, and its TCRdb copy is limited to in-frame clones, with some not included. The repertoire holds under 1,900,000 clones, with about 98.5% as singletons. The sample consisted of naive CD4+ T cells sorted from blood. The subset here: CD45RA+ positively selected. This clonotype was sampled from a man aged 25-45 years in good health. The genes are TRBV19 and TRBJ2-3; the D gene is possibly TRBD1 (6 bases). This CDR3 reads CASKRTAVTDTQYF. The CDR3 bases are TGTGCCAGTAAAAGGACAGCCGTCACAGATACGCAGTATTTT.